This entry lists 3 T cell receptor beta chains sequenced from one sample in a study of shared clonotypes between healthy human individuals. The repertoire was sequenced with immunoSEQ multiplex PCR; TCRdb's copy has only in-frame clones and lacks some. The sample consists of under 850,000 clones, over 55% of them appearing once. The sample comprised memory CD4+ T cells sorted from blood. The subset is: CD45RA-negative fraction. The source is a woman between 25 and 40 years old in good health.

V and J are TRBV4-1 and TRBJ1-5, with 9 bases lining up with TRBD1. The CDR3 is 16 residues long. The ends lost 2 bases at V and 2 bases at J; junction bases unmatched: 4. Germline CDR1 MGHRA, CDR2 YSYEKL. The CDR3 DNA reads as TGCGCCAGCAGCCAATTCCGGGACAGGGGCAATCAGCCCCAGCATTTT. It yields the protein CASSQFRDRGNQPQHF.

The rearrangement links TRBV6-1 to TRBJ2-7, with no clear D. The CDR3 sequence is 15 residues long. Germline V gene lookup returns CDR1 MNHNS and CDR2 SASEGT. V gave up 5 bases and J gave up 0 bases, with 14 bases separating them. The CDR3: CASSPTSSSSYEQYF. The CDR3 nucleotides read TGTGCCAGCAGTCCTACAAGTTCGAGCTCCTACGAGCAGTACTTC.

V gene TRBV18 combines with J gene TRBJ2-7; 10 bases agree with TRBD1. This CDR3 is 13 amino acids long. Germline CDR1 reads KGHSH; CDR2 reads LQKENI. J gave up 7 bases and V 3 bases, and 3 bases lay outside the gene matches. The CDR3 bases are TGTGCCAGCTCACCCGGGACAGGGGAGGAGCAGTACTTC. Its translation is CASSPGTGEEQYF.